This TCR beta chain emerged from a study of radiotherapy plus CTLA-4 blockade in lung cancer. About the research overall: With around 30% of patients having disease control, objective responses were seen in about 18%.

Germline assignment: CDR1 SNHLY and CDR2 FYNNEI. This CDR3 is 14 amino acids long. V gave up 4 bases and J gave up 1 base, with 10 bases separating them. Receiving focal radiation plus CTLA-4 blockade with ipilimumab were patients who had chemo-refractory metastatic non-small-cell lung cancer. TCRdb's copy holds only in-frame clones and misses some; the assay was immunoSEQ multiplex PCR. The repertoire has approximately 3,100 clones, almost 85% of them found once; the top ten carry roughly 3.9%. This material consisted of tumor tissue, taken from a patient treated with radiotherapy plus ipilimumab. This TCR derives from a human donor with non-small cell lung cancer that progressed on radiotherapy plus ipilimumab. This chain joins TRBV2 and TRBJ1-1; D remains ambiguous. The CDR3 bases are TGTGCCAGCAGTGGAGTCGCAGGGAACACTGAAGCTTTCTTT. It encodes CASSGVAGNTEAFF. Drawing the rest from reference TRBV2 and TRBJ1-1, the complete variable domain is EPEVTQTPSHQVTQMGQEVILRCVPISNHLYFYWYRQILGQKVEFLVSFYNNEISEKSEIFDDQFSVERPDGSNFTLKIRSTKLEDSAMYFCASSGVAGNTEAFFGQGTRLTVV.